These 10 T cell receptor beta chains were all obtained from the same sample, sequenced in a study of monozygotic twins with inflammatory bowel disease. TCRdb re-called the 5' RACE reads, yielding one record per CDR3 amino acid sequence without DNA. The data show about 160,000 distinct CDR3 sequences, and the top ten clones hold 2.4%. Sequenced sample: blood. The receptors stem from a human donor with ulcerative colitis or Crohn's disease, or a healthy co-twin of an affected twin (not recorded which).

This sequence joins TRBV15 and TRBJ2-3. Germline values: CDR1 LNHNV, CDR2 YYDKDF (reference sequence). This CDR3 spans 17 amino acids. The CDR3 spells CATSNLNRFFSTDTQYF. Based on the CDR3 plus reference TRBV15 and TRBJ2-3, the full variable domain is DAMVIQNPRYQVTQFGKPVTLSCSQTLNHNVMYWYQQKSSQAPKLLFHYYDKDFNNEADTPDNFQSRRPNTSFCFLDIRSPGLGDTAMYLCATSNLNRFFSTDTQYFGPGTRLTVL.

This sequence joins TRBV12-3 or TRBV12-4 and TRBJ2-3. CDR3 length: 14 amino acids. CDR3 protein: CASTRGLDTDTQYF.

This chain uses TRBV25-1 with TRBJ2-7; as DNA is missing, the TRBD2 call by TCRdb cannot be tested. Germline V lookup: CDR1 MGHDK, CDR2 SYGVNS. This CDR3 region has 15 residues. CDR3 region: CASSALGTATYEQYF.

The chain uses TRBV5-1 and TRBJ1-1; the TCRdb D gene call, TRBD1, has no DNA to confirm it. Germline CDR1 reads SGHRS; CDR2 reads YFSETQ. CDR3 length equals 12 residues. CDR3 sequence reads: CASSGEGAEAFF.

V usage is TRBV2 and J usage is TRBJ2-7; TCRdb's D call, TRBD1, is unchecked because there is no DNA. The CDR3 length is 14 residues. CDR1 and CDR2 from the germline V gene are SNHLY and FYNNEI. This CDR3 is CASRGTDQAYEQYF.

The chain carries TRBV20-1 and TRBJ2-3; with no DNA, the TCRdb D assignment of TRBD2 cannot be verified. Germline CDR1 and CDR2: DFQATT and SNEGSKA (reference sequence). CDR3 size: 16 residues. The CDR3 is CSAQLAGRKGTDTQYF.

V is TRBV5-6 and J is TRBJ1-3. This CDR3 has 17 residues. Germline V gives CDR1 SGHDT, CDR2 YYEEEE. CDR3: CASSFWVGAHSGNTIYF. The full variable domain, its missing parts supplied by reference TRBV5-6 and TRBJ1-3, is DAGVTQSPTHLIKTRGQQVTLRCSPKSGHDTVSWYQQALGQGPQFIFQYYEEEERQRGNFPDRFSGHQFPNYSSELNVNALLLGDSALYLCASSFWVGAHSGNTIYFGEGSWLTVV.

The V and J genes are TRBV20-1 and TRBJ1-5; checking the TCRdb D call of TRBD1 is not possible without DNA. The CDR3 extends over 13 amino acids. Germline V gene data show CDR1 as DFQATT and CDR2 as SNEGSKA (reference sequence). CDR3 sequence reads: CSASAGGSQPQHF.

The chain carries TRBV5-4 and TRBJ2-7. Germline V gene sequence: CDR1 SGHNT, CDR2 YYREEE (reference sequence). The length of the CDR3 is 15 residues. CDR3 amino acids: CASSPEVALTYEQYF.

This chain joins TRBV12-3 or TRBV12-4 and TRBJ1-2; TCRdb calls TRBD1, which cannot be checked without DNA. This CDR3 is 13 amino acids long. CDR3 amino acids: CASNWGQGSGYTF.